This T cell receptor beta chain was identified in a study of PD-1 blockade in classical Hodgkin lymphoma. Looking at the study overall: Intravenous infusions of nivolumab 3 mg/kg reached patients every 2 weeks.

The study's findings and limits: Nivolumab initiation under 1 year post-ASCT meant exclusion. Complete responders had baseline diversity similar to newly diagnosed patients.

Concerning this clone: Its target is unknown.

V dropped 2 bases and J dropped 5; count of bases not matched to a gene: 3. This CDR3 is 13 amino acids long. CDR1 GTSNPN and CDR2 SVGIG come from the germline V gene (reference sequence). Clones were sequenced by immunoSEQ multiplex PCR, and TCRdb holds only the in-frame ones, with some missing. This sample has about 59,000 clones, with 90% found just once. Every single patient, without exception, relapsed after autologous stem cell transplantation, and brentuximab vedotin exposure varied. This specimen consisted of peripheral blood mononuclear cells (PBMCs), obtained at baseline. This chain joins TRBV30 and TRBJ1-1; 9 bases agree with TRBD1. The source of this sequence is a human donor with classical Hodgkin lymphoma. The CDR3 loop reads CAWSRQGGTEAFF. CDR3 DNA: TGTGCCTGGAGTAGACAGGGGGGGACTGAAGCTTTCTTT.